This T cell receptor (beta chain) is from a study of vaccination and CD4 T cells after COVID-19. Study summary: Overlapping spike peptides of SARS-CoV-2, HCoV-NL63, HCoV-OC43 and HCoV-229E were used, and cells were stimulated with them.

On this clonotype: Its antigen is undetermined. A read error may produce the germline difference seen at one junction end.

Treatment specified: roughly nine-day PBMC culture with coronavirus spike peptide pools or control peptides (ViraFEST assay). After expanding antigen-specific T cells with peptide pools, ViraFEST sequenced their TCRs. Researchers used the Oncomine TCR Beta short-read assay to sequence DNA from cultured CD4+ T cells. In this case, cultured CD4+ T cells provided the extracted genomic DNA. TCRdb re-analysed the PCR reads in MiXCR, keeping a single row per CDR3 protein. The sample has some 15,000 distinct CDR3 sequences; approximately 45% are singletons. Germline values: CDR1 SGHTA, CDR2 FQGNSA. CDR3 length: 14 amino acids.

The source is a human donor with COVID-19. Material for sequencing was cultured CD4+ T cells from blood. The chain couples TRBV7-2 to TRBJ1-2; the D gene is possibly TRBD1 (5 bases). CDR3 nucleotide sequence: TGTGCCAGCAGATTAGACAGTTCTAACTATGGCTACACCTTC. The encoded protein is CASRLDSSNYGYTF.